The clone carrying this TCR beta chain has a handful of counts. Its antigen is currently unknown. Germline CDR1 is MNHNS and CDR2 is SASEGT. The CDR3 is made up of 13 amino acids. Trimming left V 6 bases short and J 4 bases short, with 12 bases between. The entry originates in a study of early T cells in non-severe SARS-CoV-2 infection. Study-level results: VDJdb matching, biased toward anti-spike CD8 responses, missed private and CD4 specificities.

Each single cDNA molecule received a unique molecular identifier. TCRdb redid the calling of the 5' RACE reads with MiXCR, one entry per CDR3 protein. The repertoire holds more than 60,000 distinct CDR3 sequences, with about 12% as singletons. This chain uses TRBV6-1 with TRBJ1-1; D not resolved. The material sequenced was whole blood, taken at baseline. The clonotype originates from an adult who was a healthcare worker with PCR-confirmed SARS-CoV-2 infection or an uninfected control (not recorded which). The donor label of this sample is uncertain. CDR3 DNA sequence: TGTGCCAGCAGAGCGGACGGAACCACTGAAGCTTTCTTT. Protein: CASRADGTTEAFF.